The entry below describes one TCR beta chain. This clone was detected once. The clone's antigen remains unknown. Base qualities are not recorded, but no much larger clone differs from it by a single base. This specimen belongs to a study of immune evolution from preneoplasia to lung adenocarcinoma (dated by TCRdb to 2020 to 2022). Regarding the research as a whole: No AAH lesions showed HLA loss of heterozygosity, compared with roughly 7% of AIS, 15% of MIA and less than 35% of ADC lesions. It was reported in the study that 90 to 120 samples were used for TCR sequencing. The overall cohort comprised 53 patients with pulmonary nodules who underwent surgical resection. The study combined immune gene expression, TCR sequencing and multiplex immunofluorescence to profile immune contexture across lung adenocarcinoma precursors and invasive adenocarcinoma. The sample size was set by how many specimens were available, not by a prior power calculation. TCR sequencing data came from 45 to 65 patients. Class I HLA alleles were inferred from exome data with POLYSOLVER, and allele-specific HLA loss was detected with LOHHLA. Resected precursor lesions (AAH, AIS, MIA) and invasive adenocarcinomas were compared with paired morphologically normal lung tissue. Whole exome sequencing and methylation data from the same cohort of nodules were integrated with the immune data. General conclusions and limits of the study: All patients were from Japan and China, so applicability to Western populations was uncertain. The highest top T cell clone frequencies were observed in normal lung, and a progressive decrease in top T cell clone frequencies appeared to occur from AAH through AIS, MIA and invasive adenocarcinoma. The findings rested on association rather than direct causation, and larger cohorts with long-term follow-up and longitudinal biopsies were considered necessary. KRAS-mutant nodules showed the highest T cell clonality compared with EGFR-mutant or double wild-type lesions. Clonality was highest in normal lung, while later-stage lesions appeared to show lower clonality but higher T cell density and diversity.

Patients underwent resection in Japan or China between about 2014 and 2017. Two lung cancer pathologists independently confirmed the histologic diagnosis of each case on H&E slides. To enrich premalignant or tumor cells for nucleic acid extraction, macro-dissection was performed after pathologic assessment. FFPE tissue was used for DNA isolation with the AllPrep DNA/RNA FFPE Kit. The immunoSEQ hsTCRbeta Kit was used to sequence TCR beta CDR3 regions from DNA. The authors' analysis ran thus. TCR sequencing data were analysed with the ImmunoSEQ Analyzer. T cell clonality was defined as 1 minus Pielou's evenness, calculated on productive rearrangements. To measure T cell diversity, the inverse Simpson index was applied to productive templates. T cell density was defined as TCR beta template counts normalized to usable DNA, with usable DNA estimated by amplifying and sequencing housekeeping genes. Two-sided Kruskal-Wallis tests were used to compare TCR metrics across histologic stages. As stored in TCRdb, this immuneACCESS dataset retains in-frame rearrangements with V and J assigned. A fraction of the clones does not appear; measured against another copy, unresolved V genes explain less than half of the discrepancy, and the remainder lacks a known reason. The V and J calls and clone size come from that table; D and trimming were worked out from the DNA. The sample records several thousand clones, roughly 74% of which are singletons. In total, the top ten clones hold about 8.3% of the sample.

This TCR was sampled from a donor at least 70 years old with lung adenocarcinoma. Specimen: FFPE lung adenocarcinoma in situ tissue. Per the publication, the cell subset or site label means: preinvasive adenocarcinoma in situ (AIS).

The nucleotide sequence reads as follows: TGTGCCTGGAGTGGAACGGGGGAGGTGGCTGAAGCTTTCTTT. Its translation reads: CAWSGTGEVAEAFF. The chain is made from TRBV30 and TRBJ1-1; the D region possibly corresponds to TRBD1 (5 bases align). V is cut by 1 base and J by 6 bases, and the space between the germline ends is 15 bases. The germline V gene (reference sequence) gives CDR1 as GTSNPN and CDR2 as SVGIG. The CDR3 measures 14 amino acids from cysteine to phenylalanine. Only CDR3 DNA is held: 42 bases, read in frame from base 1. When the CDR3 is completed using the reference TRBV30 and TRBJ1-1 genes on either side, the full variable domain is SQTIHQWPATLVQPVGSPLSLECTVEGTSNPNLYWYRQAAGRGLQLLFYSVGIGQISSEVPQNLSASRPQDRQFILSSKKLLLSDSGFYLCAWSGTGEVAEAFFGQGTRLTVV.